These T cell receptor beta chains were read from a single sample in a study of blood T cell repertoires in COVID-19. Clones were read by immunoSEQ multiplex PCR, and TCRdb kept only the in-frame ones, dropping some. The sample includes some 240,000 clones, roughly 75% of them seen just once. Sequencing was performed on peripheral blood. These receptors originate from a woman in her seventies with acute or convalescent COVID-19. Both conserved end residues are part of each CDR3. The order of the fields is CDR3 DNA, CDR3 protein, D gene, J gene, clone size, V gene. A D gene is named only where the DNA matches it firmly. Where a row states a size, it is once, few, many or the class of an expanded clone; other rows omit it.

CDR3 DNA: TGTGCCAGTAGTATATTGGTGGATAGGGGCGCTGAAGCTTTCTTT; CDR3 protein: CASSILVDRGAEAFF; D gene: .; J gene: TRBJ1-1; clone size: .; V gene: TRBV19
CDR3 DNA: TGTGCCACCAGTGATTTTAAAGCGGGTCAGCAGTTCTTC; CDR3 protein: CATSDFKAGQQFF; D gene: .; J gene: TRBJ2-1; clone size: .; V gene: TRBV24-1
CDR3 DNA: TGTGCCTGGAGTAGGGGGGGTAACTATGGCTACACCTTC; CDR3 protein: CAWSRGGNYGYTF; D gene: .; J gene: TRBJ1-2; clone size: few; V gene: TRBV30
CDR3 DNA: TGCAGTGCTAGTTCTGGGGCTCCCCGCGGCTACACCTTC; CDR3 protein: CSASSGAPRGYTF; D gene: .; J gene: TRBJ1-2; clone size: .; V gene: TRBV20-1
CDR3 DNA: TGTGCCATCAGTGACAGCCGCGAGGGCGCAGATACGCAGTATTTT; CDR3 protein: CAISDSREGADTQYF; D gene: .; J gene: TRBJ2-3; clone size: .; V gene: TRBV10-3
CDR3 DNA: TGTGCCAGCACTCCCCGGGGGTTCAGAGCTTTCTTT; CDR3 protein: CASTPRGFRAFF; D gene: .; J gene: TRBJ1-1; clone size: .; V gene: TRBV5-5
CDR3 DNA: TGTGCCAGTAGTATGGAGGGACAGGGGGCAGAGACCCAGTACTTC; CDR3 protein: CASSMEGQGAETQYF; D gene: TRBD1; J gene: TRBJ2-5; clone size: .; V gene: TRBV19
CDR3 DNA: TGCGCCAGCAGCTCTGGCAGCCAGGGGGCTGCGGAGACCCAGTACTTC; CDR3 protein: CASSSGSQGAAETQYF; D gene: TRBD1; J gene: TRBJ2-5; clone size: .; V gene: TRBV5-1
CDR3 DNA: TGCAGCGTTGAAGGCAGGGCATCCCAAGAGACCCAGTACTTC; CDR3 protein: CSVEGRASQETQYF; D gene: .; J gene: TRBJ2-5; clone size: .; V gene: TRBV29-1
CDR3 DNA: TGTGCCAGCTCACCCTTTAGCGGGTACCAAGAGACCCAGTACTTC; CDR3 protein: CASSPFSGYQETQYF; D gene: TRBD2; J gene: TRBJ2-5; clone size: .; V gene: TRBV18
CDR3 DNA: TGTGCCAGCAGCCCTCAGGCGGGACAGGGTATATATTTT; CDR3 protein: CASSPQAGQGIYF; D gene: TRBD1; J gene: TRBJ1-3; clone size: .; V gene: TRBV9
CDR3 DNA: TGTGCCAGCAGTTTTAACTCGGTGGATACGCAGTATTTT; CDR3 protein: CASSFNSVDTQYF; D gene: .; J gene: TRBJ2-3; clone size: .; V gene: TRBV12-3/TRBV12-4
CDR3 DNA: TGTGCCAGCAGCTTAGAATCCTCTCTAGCGGGGGGTCAGTTCTTC; CDR3 protein: CASSLESSLAGGQFF; D gene: TRBD2; J gene: TRBJ2-1; clone size: .; V gene: TRBV7-2
CDR3 DNA: TGCGCCAGCAGCCGTCAGGGGAATGGCTACACCTTC; CDR3 protein: CASSRQGNGYTF; D gene: .; J gene: TRBJ1-2; clone size: .; V gene: TRBV4-1
CDR3 DNA: TGTGCCAGCAGCCCACGAGGGGGAATGAACACCGGGGAGCTGTTTTTT; CDR3 protein: CASSPRGGMNTGELFF; D gene: .; J gene: TRBJ2-2; clone size: few; V gene: TRBV9
CDR3 DNA: TGTGCCAGCAGCTTAGATGACAGGGCTGGAAACACCATATATTTT; CDR3 protein: CASSLDDRAGNTIYF; D gene: TRBD1; J gene: TRBJ1-3; clone size: once; V gene: TRBV11-2
CDR3 DNA: TGTGCCAGCAGCTCCCCCGGGGACAGGGGTTTTAGCACCGGGGAGCTGTTTTTT; CDR3 protein: CASSSPGDRGFSTGELFF; D gene: TRBD1; J gene: TRBJ2-2; clone size: .; V gene: TRBV7-2
CDR3 DNA: TGTGCCAGCTCGGGGGGCTACGAGCAGTACTTC; CDR3 protein: CASSGGYEQYF; D gene: TRBD2; J gene: TRBJ2-7; clone size: .; V gene: TRBV12-3/TRBV12-4
CDR3 DNA: TGTGCCAGCAGTTACACCATACAGGGGGTTGACCAGTACTTC; CDR3 protein: CASSYTIQGVDQYF; D gene: TRBD1; J gene: TRBJ2-5; clone size: once; V gene: TRBV6-5
CDR3 DNA: TGTGCCAGCAGTGACAGGGCCATTAACACTGAAGCTTTCTTT; CDR3 protein: CASSDRAINTEAFF; D gene: TRBD1; J gene: TRBJ1-1; clone size: .; V gene: TRBV6-2/TRBV6-3
CDR3 DNA: TGTGCCAGCAGCAAAGAGGACACCGAGAGCTCTGGGGCCAACGTCCTGACTTTC; CDR3 protein: CASSKEDTESSGANVLTF; D gene: .; J gene: TRBJ2-6; clone size: .; V gene: TRBV21-1
CDR3 DNA: TGTGCCTGGAGTGTAGGGGGGGGGTCAAAAGAGACCCAGTACTTC; CDR3 protein: CAWSVGGGSKETQYF; D gene: .; J gene: TRBJ2-5; clone size: .; V gene: TRBV30
CDR3 DNA: TGTGCCAGCAGCTCAGACGACAGGAGCAATCAGCCCCAGCATTTT; CDR3 protein: CASSSDDRSNQPQHF; D gene: .; J gene: TRBJ1-5; clone size: .; V gene: TRBV7-7
CDR3 DNA: TGTGCCAGCAGTGAAACACGATCCTATGGCTACACCTTC; CDR3 protein: CASSETRSYGYTF; D gene: .; J gene: TRBJ1-2; clone size: .; V gene: TRBV2
CDR3 DNA: TGCGCCAGCAGCTTGATGGGGGCCCAAGAGACCCAGTACTTC; CDR3 protein: CASSLMGAQETQYF; D gene: .; J gene: TRBJ2-5; clone size: .; V gene: TRBV5-1
CDR3 DNA: TGTGCCAGCAGCTCACAGAACACCGGGGAGCTGTTTTTT; CDR3 protein: CASSSQNTGELFF; D gene: .; J gene: TRBJ2-2; clone size: .; V gene: TRBV11-2
CDR3 DNA: TGTGCCAGCAGCTTTAGCGTCCCGAGCGGGACCCAGTACTTC; CDR3 protein: CASSFSVPSGTQYF; D gene: .; J gene: TRBJ2-5; clone size: .; V gene: TRBV7-8
CDR3 DNA: TGTGCCAGCAGGGAGGCGGGTTACAACACTGAAGCTTTCTTT; CDR3 protein: CASREAGYNTEAFF; D gene: .; J gene: TRBJ1-1; clone size: few; V gene: TRBV2
CDR3 DNA: TGTGCCAGCAGACTCTCCGGGACAGCTTTCAATCAGCCCCAGCATTTT; CDR3 protein: CASRLSGTAFNQPQHF; D gene: TRBD1; J gene: TRBJ1-5; clone size: .; V gene: TRBV28
CDR3 DNA: TGTGCCAGCAGTGACCAACGGGCAGGGGGCTACACCTTC; CDR3 protein: CASSDQRAGGYTF; D gene: .; J gene: TRBJ1-2; clone size: .; V gene: TRBV6-4
CDR3 DNA: TGTGCCAGCAGTTCTTGGACAGGGAACGACGTAACACCCCTCCACTTT; CDR3 protein: CASSSWTGNDVTPLHF; D gene: TRBD1; J gene: TRBJ1-6; clone size: .; V gene: TRBV28
CDR3 DNA: TGTGCCAGCAGCTTAACAGGGGATAGAGGTGAGCAGTTCTTC; CDR3 protein: CASSLTGDRGEQFF; D gene: TRBD1; J gene: TRBJ2-1; clone size: .; V gene: TRBV7-2
CDR3 DNA: TGTGCCAGCAGCTTCCGGGACAACCATCAGCCCCAGCATTTT; CDR3 protein: CASSFRDNHQPQHF; D gene: .; J gene: TRBJ1-5; clone size: .; V gene: TRBV5-8
CDR3 DNA: TGCGCCAGCAGCTTCCGACTAGCGGGGGGAGCTGATACGCAGTATTTT; CDR3 protein: CASSFRLAGGADTQYF; D gene: TRBD2; J gene: TRBJ2-3; clone size: .; V gene: TRBV5-1
CDR3 DNA: TGTGCCAGCAGCGATCAAGCGGGGGGGAATGAGCAGTTCTTC; CDR3 protein: CASSDQAGGNEQFF; D gene: TRBD2; J gene: TRBJ2-1; clone size: .; V gene: TRBV5-4
CDR3 DNA: TGCGCCAGCAGCGACCTGGGACTAGCGGGGAAATACGAGCAGTACTTC; CDR3 protein: CASSDLGLAGKYEQYF; D gene: TRBD2; J gene: TRBJ2-7; clone size: .; V gene: TRBV4-3
CDR3 DNA: TGTGCCAGCAGCCTAGGGACAGGTGTAAACGAGCAGTACTTC; CDR3 protein: CASSLGTGVNEQYF; D gene: TRBD1; J gene: TRBJ2-7; clone size: .; V gene: TRBV7-9
CDR3 DNA: TGTGCCAGCAGCTTAGTCTGGCGGGGGGGCTTATCTGGAGGGGAGCTGTTTTTT; CDR3 protein: CASSLVWRGGLSGGELFF; D gene: TRBD2; J gene: TRBJ2-2; clone size: .; V gene: TRBV7-2
CDR3 DNA: TGTGCCAGCAGCCCGAGGGGGGGCCGCGATGAAAAACTGTTTTTT; CDR3 protein: CASSPRGGRDEKLFF; D gene: .; J gene: TRBJ1-4; clone size: .; V gene: TRBV3-1/TRBV3-2
CDR3 DNA: TGTGCCAGCAGGGCCCAGGGGGCGCTTTCCAACACTGAAGCTTTCTTT; CDR3 protein: CASRAQGALSNTEAFF; D gene: TRBD1; J gene: TRBJ1-1; clone size: .; V gene: TRBV7-9
CDR3 DNA: TGCGCCAGCAGCCAGCTCGGACTAGCGGGGGGGCAGGAGCAGTTCTTC; CDR3 protein: CASSQLGLAGGQEQFF; D gene: TRBD2; J gene: TRBJ2-1; clone size: .; V gene: TRBV4-3
CDR3 DNA: TGTGCCAGCAGCGCAACAGGGGGCGCAAATTCACCCCTCCACTTT; CDR3 protein: CASSATGGANSPLHF; D gene: TRBD1; J gene: TRBJ1-6; clone size: .; V gene: TRBV9
CDR3 DNA: TGTGCCAGCAACCGACAGGGTTCGAACACCGGGGAGCTGTTTTTT; CDR3 protein: CASNRQGSNTGELFF; D gene: TRBD1; J gene: TRBJ2-2; clone size: .; V gene: TRBV28
CDR3 DNA: TGTGCCAGCAGTCGGGACAGGGGAGGCGGCTATGGCTACACCTTC; CDR3 protein: CASSRDRGGGYGYTF; D gene: TRBD1; J gene: TRBJ1-2; clone size: .; V gene: TRBV6-5
CDR3 DNA: TGTGCCAGCAGTTCTCAGGGCGATCCCGATGCGCAGTACTTC; CDR3 protein: CASSSQGDPDAQYF; D gene: .; J gene: TRBJ2-7; clone size: few; V gene: TRBV5-5
CDR3 DNA: TGTGCCAGCAGCTTGGTAGGCGGTCGAAACTATGGCTACACCTTC; CDR3 protein: CASSLVGGRNYGYTF; D gene: .; J gene: TRBJ1-2; clone size: .; V gene: TRBV5-8
CDR3 DNA: TGTGCCAGCAGCGTAGAGGACAGGGGAATGGCTGAAGCTTTCTTT; CDR3 protein: CASSVEDRGMAEAFF; D gene: TRBD1; J gene: TRBJ1-1; clone size: .; V gene: TRBV9
CDR3 DNA: TGTGCCACCCGAGCGGCTGGGGCCAACGTCCTGACTTTC; CDR3 protein: CATRAAGANVLTF; D gene: .; J gene: TRBJ2-6; clone size: once; V gene: TRBV24-1
CDR3 DNA: TGTGCCAGCAGCACCGCACCTCAGGGTACGCAGTATTTT; CDR3 protein: CASSTAPQGTQYF; D gene: .; J gene: TRBJ2-3; clone size: .; V gene: TRBV9
CDR3 DNA: TGCGCCAGCAGCATAGAATACACCGGGGAGCTGTTTTTT; CDR3 protein: CASSIEYTGELFF; D gene: .; J gene: TRBJ2-2; clone size: .; V gene: TRBV5-1
CDR3 DNA: TGTGCCAGCAGCCCCCGACTAGCGGGGGGGCCCAACACCGGGGAGCTGTTTTTT; CDR3 protein: CASSPRLAGGPNTGELFF; D gene: TRBD2; J gene: TRBJ2-2; clone size: once; V gene: TRBV9
CDR3 DNA: TGCGCCAGCAGTGGTGTCCGGGGGGGCTTGTCGCAGTTCTTC; CDR3 protein: CASSGVRGGLSQFF; D gene: TRBD2; J gene: TRBJ2-1; clone size: .; V gene: TRBV10-2
CDR3 DNA: TGCAGTGCTCCTTTAATGGATACGCAGTATTTT; CDR3 protein: CSAPLMDTQYF; D gene: .; J gene: TRBJ2-3; clone size: few; V gene: TRBV20-1
CDR3 DNA: TGCGCCAGCAGCTTGGGGGGGGGCCCCAACACTGAAGCTTTCTTT; CDR3 protein: CASSLGGGPNTEAFF; D gene: .; J gene: TRBJ1-1; clone size: .; V gene: TRBV5-1
CDR3 DNA: TGTGCCAGCAGCTTGGCCAGGTCGGGACAGCCTAATGAAAAACTGTTTTTT; CDR3 protein: CASSLARSGQPNEKLFF; D gene: TRBD1; J gene: TRBJ1-4; clone size: .; V gene: TRBV5-8